The next 9 T cell receptor beta chains were all read from a single sample in a study of T cells after yellow fever vaccination. TCRdb fed the 5' RACE reads into MiXCR, producing one record per CDR3 protein. The top ten clones hold about 3.5% of a sample with about 320,000 distinct CDR3 sequences, roughly a tenth of them seen once. The sequences come from CD4+ T cells sorted from PBMCs, collected 45 days after the yellow fever booster vaccination. All receptors come from a man younger than 30 who received the YFV17D yellow fever vaccine.

This clonotype was picked up a small number of times. This sequence joins TRBV19 and TRBJ2-1; D tentatively reads TRBD1 or TRBD2 (6 bases each). V was clipped by 3 bases and J by 9 bases, with 27 bases between them. The CDR3 is 18 residues long. Germline V gene lookup returns CDR1 LNHDA and CDR2 SQIVND (reference sequence). CDR3 protein: CASSILPNRASPRGEQFF. DNA for the CDR3: TGTGCCAGTAGTATTTTGCCAAACAGGGCGAGTCCGCGGGGTGAGCAGTTCTTC.

The chain carries TRBV3-1 and TRBJ2-6, with a possible D match to TRBD2 (5 bases). CDR1 and CDR2 from the germline V gene are LGHDT and YNNKEL (reference sequence). Trimming stripped 1 base from V and 0 bases from J, with 16 bases between. The CDR3 has 19 residues. The CDR3 spells CASSQVVGASISGANVLTF. The CDR3 DNA follows: TGTGCCAGCAGCCAAGTCGTGGGAGCGTCCATCTCTGGGGCCAACGTCCTGACTTTC.

This clonotype was seen repeatedly, ten times or more. This sequence joins TRBV20-1 and TRBJ1-6; 8 bases are a match to TRBD1. V trimming: 6 bases; J trimming: 10 bases; junction bases outside the gene matches: 17. CDR1 is DFQATT, CDR2 SNEGSKA, per germline (reference sequence). This CDR3 is built from 16 residues. CDR3 nucleotides: TGCAGTGCCTTTTCCCGACAGGGGATGAGTTGGTCACCCCTCCACTTT. It specifies CSAFSRQGMSWSPLHF.

The chain recombines TRBV18 with TRBJ2-3, with D tentatively TRBD2 (6 bases). Germline CDR1 and CDR2: KGHSH and LQKENI. Trimming took off 3 bases at V and 1 base at J, with 14 bases between the two ends. The CDR3 is 16 residues long. The CDR3 DNA is TGTGCCAGCTCACCGTCGGGAGCGGGTGGCACAGATACGCAGTATTTT. Amino acid sequence: CASSPSGAGGTDTQYF.

This clonotype was picked up a small number of times. This chain uses TRBV29-1 with TRBJ1-2, with D possibly TRBD1 on 5 matching bases. Trimming removed 3 bases at V and 6 bases at J, with 11 bases between. Germline V gene lookup returns CDR1 SQVTM and CDR2 ANQGSEA. The CDR3 sequence is 12 residues long. The CDR3 loop reads CSVDGGSDGYTF. For the CDR3, the DNA is TGCAGCGTTGATGGGGGGAGCGATGGCTACACCTTC.

This clonotype showed up many times. The chain combines TRBV7-9 with TRBJ2-7; 8 bases match TRBD2. Germline trimming cut 5 bases from V and 2 bases from J; bases unmatched to any gene: 11. The germline V gene has CDR1 SEHNR and CDR2 FQNEAQ (reference sequence). There are 16 residues in the CDR3. This CDR3 is CASSGGGAGAAYEQYF. Written as DNA, the CDR3 is TGTGCCAGCAGCGGAGGGGGAGCGGGGGCGGCCTACGAGCAGTACTTC.

This chain links TRBV12-3 or TRBV12-4 with TRBJ2-7; TRBD1 or TRBD2 may be the D gene (5 bases each). CDR3 length equals 14 residues. Trimming took off 4 bases at V and 9 bases at J, with 19 bases between the two ends. Here the CDR3 reads CASSSTAEPAGQYV. The DNA for the CDR3 is TGTGCCAGCAGTTCGACAGCGGAACCCGCTGGGCAGTACGTC.

In its sample, this clonotype was seen a few times. This rearrangement joins TRBV9 to TRBJ1-2; D remains ambiguous. V was clipped by 3 bases and J by 3 bases, with 12 bases between them. The V gene's germline CDR1 is SGDLS and CDR2 YYNGEE. This CDR3 region has 14 residues. The CDR3 reads CASSAEAGDYGYTF. The DNA for the CDR3 is TGTGCCAGCAGCGCCGAGGCCGGGGACTATGGCTACACCTTC.

This clonotype was seen more than once but under ten times. The chain employs TRBV5-1 and TRBJ1-1; no clear D. Trimming took off 7 bases at V and 0 bases at J, with 10 bases between the two ends. Looked up from germline, CDR1 is SGHRS and CDR2 is YFSETQ. The CDR3 spans 13 residues. The CDR3 reads CASGAGLNTEAFF. The CDR3 DNA sequence: TGCGCCAGCGGCGCCGGTCTGAACACTGAAGCTTTCTTT.